The 15 T cell receptor beta chains reported below all come from one sample, sequenced in a study of cytomegalovirus exposure and HLA in healthy donors. With 60 Vbeta and 13 Jbeta primers, the PCR was carried out. The method was immunoSEQ multiplex PCR; TCRdb's version includes in-frame clones alone and lacks a portion of them. Of roughly 100,000 clones in the sample, roughly 80% were seen once. The sample comprised PBMCs. These receptors were taken from a man aged 50-59 years in good health and CMV-seronegative.

The chain uses TRBV11-2 and TRBJ2-7; maybe TRBD1 (6 bases). Germline V gene lookup returns CDR1 SGHAT and CDR2 FQNNGV. This CDR3 is built from 14 residues. V gave up 1 base and J gave up 0 bases, with 7 bases separating them. CDR3 DNA sequence: TGTGCCAGCAGCTTAGCAGGGGACTCCTACGAGCAGTACTTC. Its translation is CASSLAGDSYEQYF.

The rearrangement uses TRBV29-1 and TRBJ1-2, with 7 positions matching TRBD1. Germline CDR1 and CDR2: SQVTM and ANQGSEA. The trim removed 4 bases at V and 10 bases at J, leaving 15 bases unmatched. The CDR3 loop spans 14 amino acids. The CDR3 region is CSVGEIGQAPDYTF. The CDR3 DNA sequence: TGCAGCGTTGGCGAAATAGGACAGGCCCCGGACTACACCTTC.

This clone occurred once. This chain uses TRBV30 with TRBJ2-3; D is perhaps TRBD1 (6 bases). Germline values: CDR1 GTSNPN, CDR2 SVGIG (reference sequence). The CDR3 is made up of 14 amino acids. Trimming pared 2 bases from V and 0 bases from J, leaving 9 bases between. CDR3 sequence (DNA): TGTGCCTGGAGTCAGGGGACCAGCACAGATACGCAGTATTTT. Translated: CAWSQGTSTDTQYF.

The genes are TRBV18 and TRBJ1-1, with D unclear. This CDR3 contains 16 residues. Germline V gives CDR1 KGHSH, CDR2 LQKENI. V lost 2 bases, J lost 5 bases, and 18 bases lay in between. CDR3 coding DNA: TGTGCCAGCTCACCAGGCGGCAGCCTTTTAGAGACTGAAGCTTTCTTT. Translating gives CASSPGGSLLETEAFF.

This sequence joins TRBV6-1 and TRBJ2-2; 8 bases line up with TRBD1. Trimming took 7 bases from V and 5 from J; bases not matched to a gene: 9. From germline, CDR1 is MNHNS and CDR2 SASEGT. The CDR3 extends over 15 amino acids. The CDR3 nucleotides read TGTGCCAGCAATTCCAGGGGGCTCTTAACCGGGGAGCTGTTTTTT. Amino acids: CASNSRGLLTGELFF.

The chain uses TRBV5-4 and TRBJ2-2; D remains ambiguous. The germline gives CDR1 SGHNT, CDR2 YYREEE (reference sequence). Trimming took 1 base from V and 2 from J, leaving 6 bases between them. The CDR3 sequence is 14 residues long. As DNA, the CDR3 is TGTGCCAGCAGCTTGAACAGTAACACCGGGGAGCTGTTTTTT. Amino acids: CASSLNSNTGELFF.

This rearrangement joins TRBV6-6 to TRBJ1-2; D ambiguous. V was cut by 4 bases and J by 5 bases, with 17 bases left in between. Per germline, CDR1 MNHNY and CDR2 SVGAGI (reference sequence). The CDR3 contains 15 residues. The CDR3 DNA sequence: TGTGCCAGCAGTTCGTATGGACGGAGGGAATATGGCTACACCTTC. It encodes CASSSYGRREYGYTF.

Here the CDR3 reads CASSLSEPGNTIYF. In DNA, the CDR3 is TGCGCCAGCAGCTTGTCGGAGCCCGGAAACACCATATATTTT. The chain uses TRBV5-1 and TRBJ1-3; D ambiguous. The CDR3 length is 14 residues. Germline CDR1 reads SGHRS; CDR2 reads YFSETQ. V was shortened by 1 base and J by 4 bases, with 9 bases between the two germline ends.

The gene calls are TRBV7-6 and TRBJ2-1, with D unresolved. CDR1 and CDR2 (germline): SGHVS, FNYEAQ. V was pared by 1 base and J by 4 bases, with 17 bases between. CDR3 length: 17 residues. CDR3 bases: TGTGCCAGCAGCTTAGGGGCCAGCCCGGTCATATACAATGAGCAGTTCTTC. Its translation: CASSLGASPVIYNEQFF.

V usage is TRBV19 and J usage is TRBJ1-6; no clear D gene. Trimming removed 1 base at V and 4 bases at J, with 11 bases between. CDR3 length: 16 amino acids. Per the germline V gene, CDR1 is LNHDA and CDR2 is SQIVND (reference sequence). CDR3 bases: TGTGCCAGTAGTATAGCCTCAGGATCGTATAATTCACCCCTCCACTTT. It codes for CASSIASGSYNSPLHF.

Only a few counts were recorded for this clone. The chain uses TRBV18 and TRBJ1-1, with TRBD1 matching 7 bases. V was clipped by 6 bases and J by 1 base; unmatched bases: 8. Germline CDR1 reads KGHSH; CDR2 reads LQKENI. The CDR3 totals 15 residues. The CDR3 bases are TGTGCCAGCTCGGTCCGGGACAGCGAGAACACTGAAGCTTTCTTT. This translates into CASSVRDSENTEAFF.

J is TRBJ1-3 and V is TRBV7-9, with TRBD1 matching 9 bases. This CDR3 has 17 residues. The germline gives CDR1 SEHNR, CDR2 FQNEAQ (reference sequence). The V segment lost 0 bases and the J segment 5 bases; nucleotides outside the gene matches: 8. The CDR3 loop reads CASSLASRDRDRNTIYF. DNA of the CDR3: TGTGCCAGCAGCTTAGCCTCCCGGGACAGGGATCGAAACACCATATATTTT.

The chain recombines TRBV10-1 with TRBJ2-5, with TRBD1 as a possible D gene (5 bases). The CDR3 spans 14 residues. The germline V gene has CDR1 WNHNN and CDR2 SYGVQD (reference sequence). Trimming stripped 5 bases from V and 2 bases from J, with 12 bases between. CDR3 region: CASSPDRAQETQYF. The CDR3 DNA follows: TGCGCCAGCAGTCCTGACAGAGCGCAAGAGACCCAGTACTTC.

This clone was observed a single time. J is TRBJ1-5 and V is TRBV28, with TRBD1 as a possible D gene (5 bases). The CDR3 covers 16 residues. The germline CDR1 and CDR2 sequences are MDHEN and SYDVKM. V lost 5 bases to trimming and J lost 1 base, with 15 bases between them. The CDR3 bases are TGTGCCAGCAGTCCCGACAGATTGTGGAGCAATCAGCCCCAGCATTTT. Translation gives CASSPDRLWSNQPQHF.

The rearrangement uses TRBV1 and TRBJ1-2; TRBD1 is taken as the D call from the table, unchecked against the DNA. TRBV1 constitutes a pseudogene. This CDR3 contains 17 residues. The CDR3 reads CTSSHRDRGSTAGGYTF. CDR3 DNA sequence: TGCACCAGCAGCCATAGGGACAGGGGCTCTACTGCAGGGGGCTACACCTTC.